This TCR beta chain derives from a study of regulatory T cells in long-lasting Graves disease. Findings and caveats of the study: Patients with persistent disease showed a bias toward TRBV28, TRBJ1-2 and TRBJ2-5. Exclusively peripheral blood, rather than thyroid tissue, was studied.

As to time point: persistent/refractory GD, antithyroid drugs over 5 years with positive TRAb. From PBMCs, RNA was extracted and then used to make the TCR library. The patients were enrolled through endocrinology in Xi'an, China. This clonotype was observed a few times. Its cognate antigen is unknown. Combining iRepertoire HTBI primers with Arm-PCR of CDR3 regions, the authors built TCR beta libraries. In the authors' workflow: Taken together, the samples had 62 TRBV and 13 to 15 TRBJ segments identified. TCRdb passed the multiplex PCR reads through MiXCR, listing each CDR3 protein once. The authors' filters were not applied to this entry. The sample has 300,000 to 500,000 distinct CDR3 sequences, around 21% seen once. The V gene lost 6 bases and the J gene lost 4 bases, with 16 bases spanning the gap. This CDR3 has 14 amino acids. From germline, CDR1 is MNHNS and CDR2 SASEGT.

This TCR was recovered from a female donor with Graves disease. Specimen: peripheral blood mononuclear cells (PBMCs), collected when the disease was refractory, from a patient treated with antithyroid drugs. The chain is built from TRBV6-1 and TRBJ2-7, with D possibly being TRBD1 or TRBD2 (6 bases each). This CDR3 reads CASSPRGDLYEQYF. The CDR3 region has the DNA TGTGCCAGCAGCCCGAGGGGGGACCTTTACGAGCAGTACTTC.